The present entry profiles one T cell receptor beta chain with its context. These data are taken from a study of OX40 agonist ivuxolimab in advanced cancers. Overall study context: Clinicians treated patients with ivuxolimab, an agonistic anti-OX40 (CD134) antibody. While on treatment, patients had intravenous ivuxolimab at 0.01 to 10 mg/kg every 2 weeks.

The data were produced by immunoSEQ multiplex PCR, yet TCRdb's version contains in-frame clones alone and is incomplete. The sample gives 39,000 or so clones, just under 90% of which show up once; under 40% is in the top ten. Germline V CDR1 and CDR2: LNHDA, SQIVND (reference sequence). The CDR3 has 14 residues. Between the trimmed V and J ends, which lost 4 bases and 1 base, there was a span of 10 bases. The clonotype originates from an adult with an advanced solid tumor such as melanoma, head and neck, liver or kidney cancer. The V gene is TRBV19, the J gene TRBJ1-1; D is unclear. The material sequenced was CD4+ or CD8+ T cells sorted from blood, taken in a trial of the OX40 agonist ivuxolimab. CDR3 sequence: CASSTKYQNTEAFF. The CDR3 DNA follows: TGTGCCAGTAGTACGAAGTACCAGAACACTGAAGCTTTCTTT.